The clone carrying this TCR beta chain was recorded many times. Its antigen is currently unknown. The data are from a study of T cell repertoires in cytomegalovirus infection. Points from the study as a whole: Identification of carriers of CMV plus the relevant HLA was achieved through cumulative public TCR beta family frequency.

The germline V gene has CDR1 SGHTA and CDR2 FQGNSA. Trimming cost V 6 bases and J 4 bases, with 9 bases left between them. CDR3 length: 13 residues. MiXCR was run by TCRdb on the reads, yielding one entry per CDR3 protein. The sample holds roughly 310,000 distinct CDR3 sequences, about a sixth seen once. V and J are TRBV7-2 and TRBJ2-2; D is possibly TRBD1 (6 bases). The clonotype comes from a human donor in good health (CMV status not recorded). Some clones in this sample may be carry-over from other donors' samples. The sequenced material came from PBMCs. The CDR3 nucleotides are TGTGCCAGCAGGGGACAACTCACCGGGGAGCTGTTTTTT. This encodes CASRGQLTGELFF.